A selection of T cell receptor beta chains follows, all from one sample in a study of T cell repertoires in cytomegalovirus infection. TCRdb re-called the reads with MiXCR, one entry per CDR3 protein. The table has approximately 260,000 distinct CDR3 sequences, 15% to 20% seen once. The sample taken for sequencing was CD8+ T cells from PBMCs. Every receptor here comes from a human donor in good health (CMV status not recorded). Some clones in this sample may be carry-over from other donors' samples. Each CDR3 is given with its conserved first and last residue. A D gene is named only where the DNA matches it firmly. For some rows the clone size is stated as once, few or many, or as a class when expanded; others skip it.

TRBJ2-1 | NA | TRBV24-1 | NA | TGTGCCACCAGTGACAGGGGTCTACATGAGCAGTTCTTC | CATSDRGLHEQFF
TRBJ2-7 | NA | TRBV28 | many | TGTGCCAGCAGTCACAGCTACGAGCAGTACTTC | CASSHSYEQYF
TRBJ2-7 | NA | TRBV20-1 | few | TGCAGTGGCCTTGTGTCTACGGGTTACGAGCAGTACTTC | CSGLVSTGYEQYF
TRBJ1-1 | NA | TRBV12-3/TRBV12-4 | many | TGTGCCAGCAGTTTCAGGCAGGGGAACACTGAAGCTTTCTTT | CASSFRQGNTEAFF
TRBJ1-1 | NA | TRBV7-9 | NA | TGTGCCAGCAGCTTTGGAACCACTGAAGCTTTCTTT | CASSFGTTEAFF
TRBJ1-5 | TRBD1 | TRBV7-8 | NA | TGTGCCAGCAGTCGAATCACAGACAGGGGGCGAGGTCAGCCCCAGCATTTT | CASSRITDRGRGQPQHF
TRBJ1-2 | TRBD1 | TRBV29-1 | NA | TGCAGCGCTGAAACACAGGGGGCTTATGGCTACACCTTC | CSAETQGAYGYTF
TRBJ2-1 | NA | TRBV5-4 | few | TGTGCCAGCAGCTATGAGACTAGAGTGGTGTTCTTC | CASSYETRVVFF
TRBJ2-2 | TRBD2 | TRBV10-3 | NA | TGTGCCATCAGCCCTACCGGGACTAGCGTGAACACCGGGGAGCTGTTTTTT | CAISPTGTSVNTGELFF
TRBJ2-3 | NA | TRBV7-2 | many | TGTGCCAGCAGCTTATACGGGGGAACCACAGATACGCAGTATTTT | CASSLYGGTTDTQYF
TRBJ1-3 | NA | TRBV28 | few | TGTGCCAGCAGTTCGGGACCAAACCCCGGAAACACCATATATTTT | CASSSGPNPGNTIYF
TRBJ2-6 | NA | TRBV14 | NA | TGTGCCAGCAGCCATGCGAGCTCTGGGGCCAACGTCCTGACTTTC | CASSHASSGANVLTF
TRBJ1-1 | TRBD1 | TRBV7-8 | many | TGTGCCAGCAGCTGGGACAGGGTGAACACTGAAGCTTTCTTT | CASSWDRVNTEAFF
TRBJ2-7 | TRBD2 | TRBV11-2 | many | TGTGCCAGCAGCTTAGAAGCGGGGCCCTCCTACGAGCAGTACTTC | CASSLEAGPSYEQYF
TRBJ2-1 | TRBD1 | TRBV7-2 | many | TGTGCCAGCAGCGTAAGACAGGGGCCGTACTCCTACAATGAGCAGTTCTTC | CASSVRQGPYSYNEQFF
TRBJ2-7 | NA | TRBV28 | few | TGTGCCAGCAGTTTCCGTTCGGCCCTCGAGCAGTACTTC | CASSFRSALEQYF
TRBJ2-2 | NA | TRBV6-5 | few | TGTGCCAGCAGTTTCGTCGCGAACACCGGGGAGCTGTTTTTT | CASSFVANTGELFF
TRBJ1-5 | NA | TRBV6-2/TRBV6-3 | NA | TGTGCCAGCAGTTACGGCCAGGGATTTCGTCAGCCCCAGCATTTT | CASSYGQGFRQPQHF
TRBJ1-1 | TRBD1 | TRBV7-8 | many | TGTGCCAGCAGCTTACGGGAGGGGGCGAGGACTGAAGCTTTCTTT | CASSLREGARTEAFF
TRBJ1-4 | NA | TRBV25-1 | NA | TGTGCCAGCAGTGAATTGCTTGGAAATGAAAAACTGTTTTTT | CASSELLGNEKLFF
TRBJ2-1 | NA | TRBV6-2/TRBV6-3 | NA | TGTGCCAGCAGTCTACAGGGACGGCATAACAATGAGCAGTTCTTC | CASSLQGRHNNEQFF
TRBJ2-1 | TRBD2 | TRBV7-6 | many | TGTGCCAGCAGCCCTCGGACTAGCGGGGTGGGGGAGCAGTTCTTC | CASSPRTSGVGEQFF
TRBJ1-1 | NA | TRBV20-1 | NA | TGCAGTGCCCCTAATGGAGCTGAAGCTTTCTTT | CSAPNGAEAFF
TRBJ2-7 | NA | TRBV20-1 | many | TGCAGTGCTAGAGAAACAGGCTCCTACGAGCAGTACTTC | CSARETGSYEQYF
TRBJ2-1 | NA | TRBV6-1 | once | TGTGCCACCGTTTCAGGGGTCCTCTACAATGAGCAGTTCTTC | CATVSGVLYNEQFF
TRBJ1-5 | NA | TRBV20-1 | few | TGCAGTGCTAGAGATAGGATCGGTACCAGGGCGTTTCAGCCCCAGCATTTT | CSARDRIGTRAFQPQHF
TRBJ1-1 | NA | TRBV7-9 | few | TGTGCCAGCAGCTCAGGAGGTTCGAACACTGAAGCTTTCTTT | CASSSGGSNTEAFF
TRBJ2-7 | NA | TRBV12-3/TRBV12-4 | large | TGTGCCAGCAGTCCCAGGGGGGACAGCCTCTACGAGCAGTACTTC | CASSPRGDSLYEQYF
TRBJ2-7 | NA | TRBV5-1 | many | TGCGCCAGCAGCTTGCTACAGCCAGAGGGAAACGAGCAGTACTTC | CASSLLQPEGNEQYF
TRBJ2-5 | TRBD2 | TRBV20-1 | few | TGCAGTGCTAGAGATCCTAGCGGGGGGACGTACCAAGAGACCCAGTACTTC | CSARDPSGGTYQETQYF
TRBJ1-2 | NA | TRBV19 | NA | TGTGCCAGTAGTCGATCCAGGGCCGATTCTTATGGCTACACCTTC | CASSRSRADSYGYTF
TRBJ1-1 | TRBD1 | TRBV27 | few | TGTGCCAGCAGTTTCGACAGGGGGACTGAAGCTTTCTTT | CASSFDRGTEAFF
TRBJ2-1 | TRBD1 | TRBV19 | few | TGTGCCAGTAGTCTAATGGGGCCGGGACAGTCGGGCAATGAGCAGTTCTTC | CASSLMGPGQSGNEQFF
TRBJ1-6 | NA | TRBV7-8 | many | TGTGCCAGCAGCTTAGTGGAGGACGGCGGGCCCAATTCACCCCTCCACTTT | CASSLVEDGGPNSPLHF
TRBJ1-1 | NA | TRBV20-1 | few | TGCAGTGCCGCCGGGACTGTGAACACTGAAGCTTTCTTT | CSAAGTVNTEAFF
TRBJ1-1 | NA | TRBV7-9 | few | TGTGCCAGCAGCTTCGGGGAAGGGAACACTGAAGCTTTCTTT | CASSFGEGNTEAFF
TRBJ2-3 | TRBD2 | TRBV7-2 | many | TGTGCCAGCAGCTCTAGCGGGGTGGGCCTAGATACGCAGTATTTT | CASSSSGVGLDTQYF
TRBJ2-7 | TRBD1 | TRBV7-9 | many | TGTGCCAGCAGCAACCGGGACAGGGGGTTCCACGAGCAGTACTTC | CASSNRDRGFHEQYF
TRBJ2-3 | TRBD2 | TRBV7-2 | many | TGTGCCAGCAGCTTAGCGGAGGGGAGTTGGCGGGGGGGCACAGATACGCAGTATTTT | CASSLAEGSWRGGTDTQYF
TRBJ2-3 | NA | TRBV12-3/TRBV12-4 | many | TGTGCCAGCAGTTTCTACTTACCGGGACCCGACTGGACAGATACGCAGTATTTT | CASSFYLPGPDWTDTQYF
TRBJ2-4 | NA | TRBV20-1 | NA | TGCAGTGTGAGAGAGGACAGGGAGGGGAACATTCAGTACTTC | CSVREDREGNIQYF
TRBJ2-3 | TRBD2 | TRBV6-2/TRBV6-3 | NA | TGTGCCAGCAGTTACTACGGACTAGGCCCAGATACGCAGTATTTT | CASSYYGLGPDTQYF
TRBJ1-2 | TRBD1 | TRBV20-1 | NA | TGCAGTGCTAGCGCCGGGACAGTTTATGGCTACACCTTC | CSASAGTVYGYTF
TRBJ1-2 | NA | TRBV7-6 | many | TGTGCCAGCAGCTCCGCTATGAGCTATGGCTACACCTTC | CASSSAMSYGYTF
TRBJ2-5 | NA | TRBV29-1 | NA | TGCAGCGTTGAACTTTCGGGGGAAGAGACCCAGTACTTC | CSVELSGEETQYF
TRBJ2-3 | TRBD2 | TRBV7-3 | NA | TGTGCCAGCAGCTCCCGCGGGGGGGCCGGTAGCACAGATACGCAGTATTTT | CASSSRGGAGSTDTQYF
TRBJ2-1 | NA | TRBV4-1 | NA | TGCGCCAGCAGCCAAGAGTCGGGTGACTACAATGAGCAGTTCTTC | CASSQESGDYNEQFF